These T cell receptor beta chains were read from a single sample in a study of blood T cell repertoires in COVID-19. TCRdb's table, derived via immunoSEQ multiplex PCR, lists solely in-frame clones and lacks some. The sample consists of some 70,000 clones, 65% to 85% of them appearing once. The specimen sequenced was peripheral blood. Receptors were obtained from a man in his forties or fifties with COVID-19, enrolled during active disease. CDR3s leave out the opening cysteine and the closing phenylalanine or tryptophan. The order of the fields is V gene, D gene, J gene, clone size, CDR3 protein. The D gene is left open where the match is weak. Where a row states a size, it is once, few, many or the class of an expanded clone; other rows omit it.

TRBV6-2/TRBV6-3	NA	TRBJ1-5	NA	ASTPGAGNQPQH
TRBV30	NA	TRBJ1-3	NA	AWSGRGGNTIY
TRBV25-1	TRBD1	TRBJ1-1	NA	ASSPWTGGTEAF
TRBV18	NA	TRBJ2-1	once	ASSPPARSHNEQF
TRBV30	TRBD1	TRBJ1-5	NA	AWSTTGGWQPQH
TRBV28	NA	TRBJ2-1	NA	ASSTPGGQF
TRBV24-1	TRBD1	TRBJ2-1	NA	ATSAGPGTGTGEQF
TRBV7-2	NA	TRBJ1-2	NA	ASSLGSFARDYGYT
TRBV29-1	NA	TRBJ1-1	NA	SVDVSGGLNTEAF
TRBV6-5	NA	TRBJ1-3	NA	ASSRDTGNTIY
TRBV27	NA	TRBJ2-7	few	ASSLSRADYYEQY
TRBV28	TRBD1	TRBJ1-4	NA	ASSYQTGGKEKLF
TRBV29-1	TRBD1	TRBJ2-3	few	SAGRQGAGLDTQY
TRBV6-4	TRBD2	TRBJ2-1	NA	ASSDSDPSGGNEQF
TRBV20-1	NA	TRBJ1-4	NA	SAIDRGINEKLF